This T cell receptor beta chain originates from a study of T cell responses to AZD1222 COVID-19 vaccine (dated by TCRdb to the early 2020s). Background on the whole study: TCR sequencing covered 233 trial participants: nearly 210 given two doses of AZD1222 and some 25 given two doses of MenACWY control vaccine. Enrollment into the trials was organized by age into subgroups of 18-55, 56-69 and 70-plus years, and those subgroups contained 148, 28 and 57 TCR-sequenced participants, respectively.

The CDR3 regions of human TCRbeta chains were analyzed by immunosequencing. In the paper's pipeline: TCRs in the repertoires were matched against a reference library of SARS-CoV-2-specific TCRs that had been generated with the MIRA antigen-specificity platform. Breadth was defined as the fraction of unique TCRs that were SARS-CoV-2-associated. Depth was defined as the fraction of total T cells that were SARS-CoV-2-associated. Using the MIRA data, every spike-specific TCR was mapped to the spike region that the TCR reacted to and assigned to either a CD4 or a CD8 class. Log10-transformed breadth and depth values were compared by one-way ANOVA with Sidak's multiple comparisons tests. Drawn from immuneACCESS, this table holds only the in-frame rearrangements with V and J called that TCRdb kept. Clones are partly lost; checked studies trace under half to an unresolved V gene and leave the rest unexplained. V and J calls and clone size are those listed in that table; D and trimming were worked out from the DNA. Counted in this sample were about 180,000 clones; about 88% of them appeared once. The ten largest clones capture 25% to 30% of the sample.

Points on this clone: What this receptor recognizes is not known. Qualities for individual bases were not recorded, and no much larger clone is one base off.

Its CDR3 holds 10 amino acids, cysteine through phenylalanine. Here the CDR3 DNA is all that survives: 30 bases in frame from base 1. At the junction V is shortened by 5 bases and J by 10 bases, with 11 bases in between. The germline V gene sets CDR1 to SQVTM and CDR2 to ANQGSEA. Overall study outcomes, separate from this receptor: The 56-69-year group was small, and its depth increase did not reach significance, likely because of low power. Most participants were white British and females outnumbered males, and the authors suggested that clonal diversity may have been underestimated. No day 14 peak-response samples were available, so repertoires were characterized only after the peak T cell response. Epitopes outside the regions mutated in the B.1.351 and B.1.1.7 variants were reportedly recognized by nearly half of the unique spike-specific TCRs. Spike-specific TCR breadth and depth rose significantly after two AZD1222 doses compared with day 0 and with MenACWY recipients. Conclusions about previously exposed vaccinees were limited because only a handful of AZD1222 recipients were SARS-CoV-2 seropositive at baseline. The whole spike protein was spanned by vaccine-associated CD4 TCRs, and dominant responses were seen in regions 160-218 and 743-854.

The time point label corresponds to: about 28 days (+/-7) after the second vaccine dose. AZD1222 recipients with second doses at about 4 weeks or about 12 weeks were pooled, because spike-specific TCR depth and breadth did not differ between schedules. Samples from vaccinated people were obtained from the UK trials COV001 and COV002, which included a single-blind randomized controlled phase 2/3 trial of AZD1222 (ChAdOx1 nCoV-19) in healthy adults. For TCRbeta chain sequencing, PBMC samples from trial participants were taken at day 0 and at day 28 after the second dose. This chain is built from TRBV29-1 and TRBJ1-1; confidence is insufficient to name the D gene. The input for sequencing was peripheral blood, taken 28 days after the second AZD1222 dose. The receptor comes from an adult who received the AZD1222 COVID-19 vaccine. The CDR3 is CSVLGGGAFF. In nucleotide form, the sequence is TGCAGCGTTTTGGGCGGAGGAGCTTTCTTT.